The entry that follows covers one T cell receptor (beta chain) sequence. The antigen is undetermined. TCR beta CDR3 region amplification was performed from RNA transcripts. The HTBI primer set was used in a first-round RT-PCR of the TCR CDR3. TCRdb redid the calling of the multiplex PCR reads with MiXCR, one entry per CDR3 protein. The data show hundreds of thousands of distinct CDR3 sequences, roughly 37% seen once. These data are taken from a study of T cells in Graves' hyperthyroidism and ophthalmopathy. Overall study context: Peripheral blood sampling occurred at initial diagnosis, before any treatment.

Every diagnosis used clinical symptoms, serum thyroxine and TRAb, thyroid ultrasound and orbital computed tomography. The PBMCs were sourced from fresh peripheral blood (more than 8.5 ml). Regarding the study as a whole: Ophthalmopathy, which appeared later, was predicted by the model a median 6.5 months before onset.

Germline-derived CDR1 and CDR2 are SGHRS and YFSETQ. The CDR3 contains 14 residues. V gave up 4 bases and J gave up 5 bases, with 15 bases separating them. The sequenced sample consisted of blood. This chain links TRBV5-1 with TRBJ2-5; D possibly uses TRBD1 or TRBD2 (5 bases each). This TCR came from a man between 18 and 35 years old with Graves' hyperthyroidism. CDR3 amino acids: CASSRDVTRETQYF. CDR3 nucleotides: TGCGCCAGCAGCCGGGACGTGACGCGGGAGACCCAGTACTTC.